This T cell receptor beta chain is from a study of blood T cell repertoires in COVID-19. About the research overall: Sample material is recorded as cDNA or gDNA derived from T cells, B-cell-depleted T cells, or PBMCs.

The assay was immunoSEQ multiplex PCR, and TCRdb's table has in-frame clones only and misses some. The data show about 15,000 clones, with roughly 79% seen just once and roughly 13% held by the top ten. Trimming removed 0 bases from V and 6 bases from J; junction bases left unmatched: 5. CDR1 and CDR2 (germline): LGHNA, YSLEER. The CDR3 is made up of 16 amino acids. This clone was observed a handful of times. Sequenced material: peripheral blood. V is TRBV4-3 and J is TRBJ2-1, with TRBD2 identical over 10 bases. The sequence came from a man aged 55 to 70 with acute or convalescent COVID-19. The CDR3 nucleotides are TGCGCCAGCAGCCAAGATGAGCGGGAGGGCCGCAATGAGCAGTTCTTC. Translation gives CASSQDEREGRNEQFF.